The next 20 T cell receptor beta chains were all read from a single sample in a study of cytomegalovirus exposure and HLA in healthy donors (dated by TCRdb to 2016 to 2017). The protocol used for the library was the immunoSEQ multiplex PCR assay. For the multiplex PCR, a mixture combining 60 forward primers for TCR Vbeta segments and 13 reverse primers for TCR Jbeta segments was used. As stored in TCRdb, this immuneACCESS dataset retains in-frame rearrangements with V and J assigned. A fraction of the clones does not appear; measured against another copy, unresolved V genes explain less than half of the discrepancy, and the remainder lacks a known reason. The sample contains 150,000 to 200,000 clones, about four fifths of them found a single time. More than 1.5% of the sample lies in the top ten. Specimen: PBMCs. The receptors here all came from a man aged 18 to 30 in good health and CMV-seronegative.

The chain recombines TRBV15 with TRBJ2-5; 13 bases agree with TRBD2. The J call is in doubt because the DNA end fits TRBJ2-7 better. The germline V gene encodes CDR1 LNHNV and CDR2 YYDKDF (reference sequence). This CDR3 region has 20 residues. The CDR3 protein is CATSRPGTSGATSGPYEQYF. The CDR3, as DNA: TGTGCCACCAGCAGACCCGGGACTAGCGGGGCCACCTCGGGACCCTACGAGCAGTACTTC.

This clone was seen a handful of times. The chain recombines TRBV4-1 with TRBJ2-7, with 9 bases matching TRBD1. After removal of 1 base from V and 3 bases from J, the junction contained 10 bases not matched to a gene. Germline-derived CDR1 and CDR2 are MGHRA and YSYEKL. The CDR3 consists of 17 residues. CDR3 residues: CASSQGAGTGNYYEQYF. CDR3 DNA sequence: TGCGCCAGCAGCCAAGGCGCCGGGACAGGGAATTACTACGAGCAGTACTTC.

The rearrangement links TRBV10-3 to TRBJ2-2; D gene unclear. V dropped 0 bases and J dropped 4 bases, with 12 bases sitting between them. The CDR3 has 16 residues. Per the germline V gene, CDR1 is ENHRY and CDR2 is SYGVKD. The DNA for the CDR3 is TGTGCCATCAGTGAGTCGGGCTCCGTTGTCACCGGGGAGCTGTTTTTT. It is translated as CAISESGSVVTGELFF.

This chain joins TRBV4-3 and TRBJ2-1, with 9 bases that match TRBD2. The germline V gene encodes CDR1 LGHNA and CDR2 YSLEER. Germline trimming cut 1 base from V and 13 bases from J; bases unmatched to any gene: 5. This CDR3 region has 13 residues. CDR3 protein: CASSQVLAGFQFF. In DNA form, the CDR3 reads TGCGCCAGCAGCCAAGTTCTAGCGGGATTTCAGTTCTTC.

The chain is built from TRBV28 and TRBJ1-2; a weak D match, TRBD1 (6 bases). This CDR3 has 15 amino acids. Trimming cost V 5 bases and J 2 bases, with 15 bases left between them. Germline-derived CDR1 and CDR2 are MDHEN and SYDVKM. Here the CDR3 DNA reads TGTGCCAGCAGTCGCACAGGGTTAAGGAACTATGGCTACACCTTC. The encoded protein is CASSRTGLRNYGYTF.

There are a few counts of this clone. The V call is TRBV9, the J call TRBJ2-2, with TRBD1 identical over 7 bases. V lost 3 bases to trimming and J lost 0 bases; unmatched junction nucleotides: 5. CDR1 is SGDLS and CDR2 is YYNGEE in the germline V gene. The length of the CDR3 is 16 residues. CDR3 residues: CASSGGQRPNTGELFF. The CDR3 DNA is TGTGCCAGCAGCGGGGGACAGCGCCCGAACACCGGGGAGCTGTTTTTT.

The J gene is TRBJ1-3, the V gene TRBV19, with 8 nucleotides matching TRBD1. J was trimmed by 4 bases and V by 6 bases; bases with no gene match: 11. The CDR3 extends over 16 amino acids. Germline loops: CDR1 LNHDA, CDR2 SQIVND (reference sequence). This CDR3 reads CASSNQGTGVGNTIYF. CDR3 sequence (DNA): TGTGCCAGTAGCAATCAAGGGACAGGAGTGGGAAACACCATATATTTT.

The rearrangement joins TRBV29-1 to TRBJ2-3, with 10 bases that match TRBD2. The CDR3 has 15 residues. After removal of 6 bases from V and 2 bases from J, the junction contained 8 bases not matched to a gene. The V gene's germline CDR1 is SQVTM and CDR2 ANQGSEA. The CDR3 region is CSVLAGEPITDTQYF. The CDR3 region has the DNA TGCAGCGTCCTAGCGGGGGAACCGATCACAGATACGCAGTATTTT.

The rearrangement joins TRBV7-2 to TRBJ2-7, with D tentatively TRBD1 (5 bases). Per germline, CDR1 SGHTA and CDR2 FQGNSA. The V gene lost 4 bases and the J gene lost 5 bases, with 15 bases spanning the gap. CDR3 length equals 14 residues. CDR3 sequence: CASSSVSPRDEQYF. The CDR3 nucleotides read TGTGCCAGCAGCTCCGTGAGCCCCAGGGACGAGCAGTACTTC.

The chain is built from TRBV18 and TRBJ1-4, with D maybe TRBD1 (6 bases). Germline V gene data show CDR1 as KGHSH and CDR2 as LQKENI. The CDR3 has 14 amino acids. V lost 3 bases and J lost 5, with 10 bases in between. CDR3 nucleotide sequence: TGTGCCAGCTCACCTAACCAGGGGAATGAAAAACTGTTTTTT. Protein sequence: CASSPNQGNEKLFF.

This clone has only a few counts. The chain is built from TRBV6-7 and TRBJ1-2; D unresolved. TRBV6-7 has ORF status, its function being uncertain. CDR3 length equals 15 residues. V gave up 7 bases and J gave up 2 bases, with 17 bases separating them. The DNA for the CDR3 is TGTGCCAGCACTCCCCCCCCTCAGTGGAACTATGGCTACACCTTC. Protein sequence: CASTPPPQWNYGYTF.

The gene calls are TRBV19 and TRBJ1-5; no clear D gene. CDR1 and CDR2 (germline): LNHDA, SQIVND (reference sequence). This CDR3 has 14 residues. Trimming removed 5 bases from V and 0 bases from J, with 8 bases in between. In DNA, the CDR3 is TGTGCCAGTAGTTCCCGGGATAGCAATCAGCCCCAGCATTTT. Translating it yields CASSSRDSNQPQHF.

The chain employs TRBV28 and TRBJ2-2, with 11 bases lining up with TRBD2. Germline CDR1 reads MDHEN; CDR2 reads SYDVKM. The CDR3 totals 15 residues. J was trimmed by 5 bases and V by 4 bases; bases with no gene match: 3. The CDR3 DNA reads TGTGCCAGCAGTTCGACTAGCGGGAATACCGGGGAGCTGTTTTTT. Residues: CASSSTSGNTGELFF.

The chain combines TRBV21-1 with TRBJ2-1; TRBD2, the D gene given by the table, was not confirmed from the DNA. TRBV21-1 is shown as a pseudogene. CDR3 size: 23 residues. CDR3 sequence reads: CASSKLRETTSGRVTRSYNEQFF. The CDR3 nucleotides are TGTGCCAGCAGCAAACTAAGGGAAACTACTAGCGGGAGGGTGACGAGGTCCTACAATGAGCAGTTCTTC.

This rearrangement joins TRBV6-1 to TRBJ1-1; D is unclear. Germline V gene lookup returns CDR1 MNHNS and CDR2 SASEGT. The length of the CDR3 is 14 residues. Between the trimmed V and J ends, which lost 2 bases and 0 bases, there was a span of 7 bases. The CDR3 here is CASSEIGLNTEAFF. As DNA, the CDR3 is TGTGCCAGCAGTGAAATCGGTCTGAACACTGAAGCTTTCTTT.

This chain links TRBV29-1 with TRBJ1-1; no clear D. Trimming stripped 3 bases from V and 5 bases from J, with 7 bases between. CDR3 size: 11 residues. Germline CDR1 and CDR2: SQVTM and ANQGSEA. The CDR3 DNA is TGCAGCGTTGACCGCGGGACTGAAGCTTTCTTT. Translated, it gives CSVDRGTEAFF.

CDR3 nucleotides: TGTGCCAGCAGCCACGGACAGGGGGCCTACGAGCAGTACTTC. Protein product: CASSHGQGAYEQYF. This sequence joins TRBV4-2 and TRBJ2-7; TRBD1 matches 10 bases. The CDR3 contains 14 residues. CDR1 LGHNA and CDR2 YNFKEQ come from the germline V gene. Trimming removed 3 bases from V and 2 bases from J; junction bases left unmatched: 1.

V is TRBV27 and J is TRBJ2-1; 9 bases agree with TRBD1. CDR3 length: 14 amino acids. Germline trimming cut 6 bases from V and 8 bases from J; bases unmatched to any gene: 8. CDR1 and CDR2 (germline): MNHEY, SMNVEV (reference sequence). CDR3 in amino acids: CASSIRTGVDEQFF. CDR3 bases: TGTGCCAGCAGCATCCGGACAGGGGTGGATGAGCAGTTCTTC.

This chain joins TRBV10-3 and TRBJ2-1, with a possible D match to TRBD2 (5 bases). The CDR3 covers 15 residues. CDR1 ENHRY and CDR2 SYGVKD come from the germline V gene. Deletions cut 3 bases from V and 6 bases from J, with 15 bases between. CDR3 protein: CAISDLARGSNEQFF. CDR3 DNA sequence: TGTGCCATCAGTGATTTGGCTAGAGGGTCCAATGAGCAGTTCTTC.

This chain connects TRBV7-2 to TRBJ2-7; D not resolved. V dropped 1 base and J dropped 3 bases, with 10 bases sitting between them. The germline CDR1 and CDR2 sequences are SGHTA and FQGNSA. This CDR3 is built from 14 residues. CDR3 region: CASSLEWQNYEQYF. CDR3 DNA: TGTGCCAGCAGCTTAGAATGGCAGAACTACGAGCAGTACTTC.